The T cell receptor beta chain under discussion was sequenced for a study of cytomegalovirus exposure and HLA in healthy donors. Study-level information: Per a later analysis, the approximately 700 first-cohort and fewer than 150 validation repertoires shared one platform.

Germline CDR1 LNHDA, CDR2 SQIVND (reference sequence). The CDR3 totals 16 residues. V dropped 0 bases and J dropped 3; count of bases not matched to a gene: 5. The donors were in the 120-subject validation cohort; that cohort was separate from the roughly 680-subject first cohort. Details on this clone: Its antigen is unknown.

TCRdb's copy holds only in-frame clones and misses some; the assay was immunoSEQ multiplex PCR. Among fewer than 200,000 clones listed, roughly 85% were seen once. Study-wide results and caveats: Cytomegalovirus association was assigned to about 150 TCR beta chains. The classifier reportedly diagnosed cytomegalovirus status with high sensitivity and specificity.

The sample comprised PBMCs. V is TRBV19 and J is TRBJ2-1, with 7 bases identical to TRBD1. This receptor was taken from a man between 18 and 29 years old in good health and CMV-seropositive. The DNA for the CDR3 is TGTGCCAGTAGTATAGATGGGACAGCTTTCTACAATGAGCAGTTCTTC. Its translation is CASSIDGTAFYNEQFF.